This T cell receptor beta chain is drawn from a study of early T cells in non-severe SARS-CoV-2 infection. V lost 0 bases and J lost 6, with 14 bases in between. The CDR3 covers 16 residues. CDR1 is MNHNY, CDR2 SVGAGI, per germline (reference sequence). TCRdb called the 5' RACE reads again in MiXCR, with one record for every CDR3 protein. The table has roughly 30,000 distinct CDR3 sequences, 4.5% to 5.5% seen once. This clonotype was found a few times. The antigen remains undetermined. Overall study findings and caveats: VDJdb matching favored anti-spike CD8 responses, missing private and CD4 specificities.

The receptor comes from an adult who was a healthcare worker with PCR-confirmed SARS-CoV-2 infection or an uninfected control (not recorded which). The sample consisted of whole blood. This chain connects TRBV6-6 to TRBJ2-2; no firm D call. The CDR3 nucleotides read TGTGCCAGCAGTTACTCTTCCGGACGAAGGGCCGGGGAGCTGTTTTTT. This sequence encodes CASSYSSGRRAGELFF.